The rows below give T cell receptor beta chains drawn from one sample of a study of tumor-infiltrating lymphocytes in oesophageal squamous cell carcinoma. MiXCR was run by TCRdb on the PCR reads, yielding one entry per CDR3 protein. The sample holds 16,000 or so distinct CDR3 sequences, 53% seen once. Specimen: esophageal tumor tissue. All receptors derive from a male donor with esophageal squamous cell carcinoma. Each CDR3 is given with its conserved first and last residue. A D gene is named only where the DNA matches it firmly. Size tells how often a clone was seen (once, few, many) or the class of an expanded clone, and some rows leave it out.

j_gene,v_gene,abundance,d_gene,CDR3nt,CDR3aa
TRBJ2-1,TRBV7-3,.,.,TGTGCCAGCAGCTCTGGCCAAGAGCAGTTCTTC,CASSSGQEQFF
TRBJ2-3,TRBV14,few,TRBD2,TGTGCCAGCAGCCAAGATCCAGCGGGGGTTTCCACAGATACGCAGTATTTT,CASSQDPAGVSTDTQYF
TRBJ2-4,TRBV28,.,.,TGTGCCAGCAGACAGGTCCGCTACAATGAGCAGTACTTC,CASRQVRYNEQYF
TRBJ1-5,TRBV7-2,.,.,TGTGCCAGCAGCTTGCAACAGAGCAATCAGCCCCAGCATTTT,CASSLQQSNQPQHF
TRBJ2-5,TRBV19,.,TRBD2,TGTGCCAGCCAGGGACTAGCGGGAGTTGCAGAGACCCAGTACTTC,CASQGLAGVAETQYF
TRBJ2-1,TRBV10-3,.,.,TGTGCCATCAGTGAGTCGCCTAGTTGGTTGGGTGAGCAGTTCTTC,CAISESPSWLGEQFF
TRBJ2-7,TRBV7-2,.,.,TGTGCCAGCAGCTCTTACACAGATACGCAGTACTTC,CASSSYTDTQYF
TRBJ1-4,TRBV4-2,many,TRBD1,TGTGCCAGCAGCCAAGTCGACAGGGGAACTAATGAAAAACTGTTTTTT,CASSQVDRGTNEKLFF
TRBJ2-6,TRBV28,few,.,TGTGCCTCGGTCCTCTCTGGGGCCAACGTCCTGACTTTC,CASVLSGANVLTF
TRBJ2-6,TRBV10-3,medium-sized,.,TGTGCCATCAGTGAGCCCCGCGGGGGCGGCTCTGGGGCCAACGTCCTGACTTTC,CAISEPRGGGSGANVLTF
TRBJ2-7,TRBV7-9,.,TRBD1,TGTGCCAGCAGCTCACAAACGGGACAGGGCTCCTACGAGCAGTACTTC,CASSSQTGQGSYEQYF
TRBJ2-3,TRBV7-3,.,.,TGTGCCAGCAGGAGAGATACGCAGTATTTT,CASRRDTQYF
TRBJ2-1,TRBV5-1,many,.,TGCGCCAGCAGCTTGGCCGGGCAGGGTTACTACAATGAGCAGTTCTTC,CASSLAGQGYYNEQFF
TRBJ2-5,TRBV24-1,.,.,TGTGCCACCAGGGGTGAGGGGGTCGGGCAAGAGACCCAGTACTTC,CATRGEGVGQETQYF
TRBJ2-1,TRBV11-1,few,.,TGTGCCAGCAGCCGAGGGTTGGACCGCGCACACAATGAGCAGTTCTTC,CASSRGLDRAHNEQFF
TRBJ2-1,TRBV7-6,.,.,TGTGCCAGCAGCCTAAACGAGGGTTGGTTAAATGAGCAGTTCTTC,CASSLNEGWLNEQFF
TRBJ2-7,TRBV7-2,few,TRBD1,TGTGCCAGCAGCCACCCCGGGACAGGAACCTACGAGCAGTACTTC,CASSHPGTGTYEQYF
TRBJ2-5,TRBV24-1,.,.,TGTGCCACCAGTGATTTGGCAGGGGAGGAGACCCAGTACTTC,CATSDLAGEETQYF
TRBJ2-7,TRBV7-9,.,TRBD1,TGTGCCAGCAGACACCCGGGACAGGGGGCAGACGAGCAGTACTTC,CASRHPGQGADEQYF
TRBJ2-1,TRBV6-4,.,TRBD2,TGTGCCAGCAGTTACTCTATAGCGGGAGCCCCATACAATGAGCAGTTCTTC,CASSYSIAGAPYNEQFF
TRBJ1-3,TRBV4-3,.,.,TGCGCCAGCAGCCTTGGTGGGCGCACCATATATTTT,CASSLGGRTIYF
TRBJ2-1,TRBV7-6,.,TRBD2,TGTGCCAGCAGCATTCAAGGAGGGGCTAGCGGGGGGAATGAGCAGTTCTTC,CASSIQGGASGGNEQFF
TRBJ1-4,TRBV19,many,.,TGTGCCACCGAGGCTGGAAAACTGTTTTTT,CATEAGKLFF
TRBJ1-4,TRBV19,many,.,TGTGCCAGTAGTATCGGCCAGAGCAGTCAGTCAACTAATGAAAAACTGTTTTTT,CASSIGQSSQSTNEKLFF
TRBJ2-1,TRBV19,.,.,TGTGCCAGTAGTATGGCCCCCCCTAGCACCTCCTACAATGAGCAGTTCTTC,CASSMAPPSTSYNEQFF
TRBJ1-5,TRBV4-3,.,.,TGCGCCAGCAGCCAAGACAACGGGCAGCAACAGCCCCAGCATTTT,CASSQDNGQQQPQHF
TRBJ1-3,TRBV30,once,.,TGTGCCTGGAGACGACAGAGGGTTGGAAACACCATATATTTT,CAWRRQRVGNTIYF
TRBJ2-1,TRBV5-3,.,TRBD2,TGTGCCAGAAACCCCGGACTAGCGGGAGGCAATGAGCAGTTCTTC,CARNPGLAGGNEQFF